This T cell receptor beta chain is drawn from a study of blood T cell repertoires in COVID-19. CDR1 is MNHEY, CDR2 SVGAGI, per germline. CDR3 length: 14 amino acids. The V end was cut by 4 bases, the J end by 10 bases, with 14 bases between. Generated by immunoSEQ multiplex PCR, the TCRdb table keeps only in-frame clones and is missing some. The table has approximately 150,000 clones, 85% seen once. V and J are TRBV6-5 and TRBJ1-6, with a tentative D call TRBD1 (5 bases). The sequence came from a woman aged 35 to 49 who had recovered from COVID-19. Sequenced input: PBMCs or T cells enriched from blood (not recorded which). Here the CDR3 DNA reads TGTGCCAGCAGTTGGTCACAGGAGTCCTCACCCCTCCACTTT. This encodes CASSWSQESSPLHF.